This T cell receptor beta chain was captured in a study of T cell repertoires in cytomegalovirus infection. Study findings and constraints: It was HLA-C-restricted CMV-specific TCR beta clonotypes that dominated the response ex vivo.

TCRdb re-called the reads with MiXCR, one entry per CDR3 protein. Altogether approximately 770,000 distinct CDR3 sequences are present, roughly 29% being singletons, with the ten largest covering 10% to 15%. CDR3 length: 15 amino acids. The germline V gene has CDR1 SGHVS and CDR2 FNYEAQ. Trimming cost V 3 bases and J 2 bases; bases outside gene matches: 5. At least ten counts were recorded for this clonotype. Antigen specificity is unknown. A much larger clone is a single base away; this may be a read error. This chain joins TRBV7-6 and TRBJ2-3; 7 positions match TRBD1. Here the sequenced sample was cultured CD8+ T cells from PBMCs, taken from culture after CMV antigen stimulation. This sequence was found in a human donor in good health (CMV status not recorded). Some clones in this sample may be carry-over from other donors' samples. CDR3 DNA sequence: TGTGCCAGCAGCTTTACAGGGGCCGACACAGATACGCAGTATTTT. It is translated as CASSFTGADTDTQYF.